The clone carrying this T cell receptor (beta chain) was counted many times. This specimen comes from a study of response to subunit inactivated influenza vaccine. Germline lookup yields CDR1 MNHEY and CDR2 SVGAGI. The CDR3 is made up of 14 amino acids. Trimming removed 2 bases at V and 5 bases at J, with 12 bases between. TCRdb redid the calling of the RT-PCR reads with MiXCR, one entry per CDR3 protein. The table has some 540,000 distinct CDR3 sequences, under 30% seen once; the top ten hold around 2.8%. These data also formed part of another study, on T cells expressing NK-cell markers. As that report states: A 5'RACE template switching approach incorporating UMIs was used to make TCR beta cDNA. It was from sorted CD3+CD56+NKG2C+, CD3+CD56+NKG2C- and CD3+CD56-NKG2C+ T cells that TCR beta repertoires came. Of the CD8+ T cells in more than five donors, roughly 1.0-7.5% belonged to dominant NKG2C+ clonotypes.

The sequenced sample was CD4+ T cells sorted from PBMCs, obtained roughly 13 days after vaccination. The rearrangement links TRBV6-5 to TRBJ2-5, with D tentatively TRBD1 or TRBD2 (5 bases each). The receptor was isolated from a man aged 45-60 years who received an inactivated influenza vaccine. The CDR3 DNA follows: TGTGCCAGCAGTTACCGGGACCGGAGGGAGACCCAGTACTTC. Protein sequence: CASSYRDRRETQYF.